What follows are 11 T cell receptor beta chains derived from one specimen sequenced in a study of blood T cells in healthy people across ages. With a J-beta primer mix and a sample-barcoded 5' primer, a second PCR ran about 7 to 12 cycles. MiXCR, run by TCRdb on the 5' RACE reads, gives a single entry per CDR3 protein. This sample carries about 780,000 distinct CDR3 sequences, more than 35% of them seen once, and the ten largest clones take around 18%. Sequencing was performed on blood. Every receptor here comes from a man older than 75 in good health.

The chain carries TRBV7-9 and TRBJ2-5, with TRBD1 matching over 7 bases. The V and J ends lost 6 bases and 4 bases, in that order; junction bases with no gene match: 8. The CDR3 has 14 residues. Germline values: CDR1 SEHNR, CDR2 FQNEAQ (reference sequence). The chain's CDR3 is CASSSPDRRETQYF. CDR3 in DNA: TGTGCCAGCAGTTCTCCGGACAGGCGAGAGACCCAGTACTTC.

This clonotype was counted a few times. The chain uses TRBV5-1 and TRBJ2-1, with D perhaps TRBD1 (6 bases). This CDR3 is built from 13 residues. Germline assignment: CDR1 SGHRS and CDR2 YFSETQ. Trimming shortened V by 3 bases and J by 8 bases, and 12 bases separated the two germline ends. The CDR3 DNA reads TGCGCCAGCAGCTCGAGTAAGGGGGATGAGCAGTTCTTC. Translated, it gives CASSSSKGDEQFF.

The table lists this clonotype with a few counts. The J gene is TRBJ1-4, the V gene TRBV20-1; no clear D. Trimming stripped 7 bases from V and 2 bases from J, with 8 bases between. CDR1 is DFQATT, CDR2 SNEGSKA, per germline (reference sequence). The CDR3 has 12 amino acids. The CDR3, as DNA: TGCAGTGGCGTTGGGACTAATGAAAAACTGTTTTTT. Protein product: CSGVGTNEKLFF.

This clonotype turned up a few times. This clone may be a read error of a much larger clone one base away. The gene calls are TRBV6-2 or TRBV6-3 and TRBJ1-2; a possible D gene is TRBD1 (5 bases). The CDR3 has 13 amino acids. Germline V gene sequence: CDR1 MNHEY, CDR2 SVGEGT. Trimming cost V 6 bases and J 4 bases, with 12 bases left between them. This chain's CDR3 is CASSPRQSYGYTF. CDR3 bases: TGTGCCAGCAGCCCCAGACAGAGCTATGGCTACACCTTC.

The table lists this clonotype with many counts. The V and J genes are TRBV5-5 and TRBJ2-1; 15 bases are a match to TRBD2. CDR1 and CDR2 from the germline V gene are SGHKS and YYEKEE (reference sequence). With V trimmed by 4 bases and J by 1 base, 3 bases remained unmatched. This CDR3 has 17 amino acids. CDR3 bases: TGTGCCAGCAGCCTGGGACTAGCGGGAGGTTCCTACAATGAGCAGTTCTTC. It encodes CASSLGLAGGSYNEQFF.

This chain links TRBV28 with TRBJ2-1; TRBD2 is a possible D gene (6 bases). V was clipped by 6 bases and J by 6 bases, with 12 bases between them. Germline V gene sequence: CDR1 MDHEN, CDR2 SYDVKM. The CDR3 length is 13 residues. CDR3 loop: CASREGPTNEQFF. The CDR3 DNA follows: TGTGCCAGCAGGGAGGGGCCCACCAATGAGCAGTTCTTC. Looking up the rest from reference TRBV28 and TRBJ2-1 gives the full variable domain: DVKVTQSSRYLVKRTGEKVFLECVQDMDHENMFWYRQDPGLGLRLIYFSYDVKMKEKGDIPEGYSVSREKKERFSLILESASTNQTSMYLCASREGPTNEQFFGPGTRLTVL.

Turning to this clonotype: Germline is not matched at one junction end, which may reflect a read error. This sequence joins TRBV29-1 and TRBJ2-6; D perhaps matches TRBD1 (5 bases). The CDR3 extends over 15 amino acids. Per the germline V gene, CDR1 is SQVTM and CDR2 is ANQGSEA. CDR3 sequence reads: CSVSGHSSGANVPTF. In DNA, the CDR3 is TGCAGCGTCTCTGGACATTCCTCTGGGGCCAACGTCCCGACTTTC. The complete variable domain, with remaining parts taken from reference TRBV29-1 and TRBJ2-6, reads SAVISQKPSRDICQRGTSLTIQCQVDSQVTMMFWYRQQPGQSLTLIATANQGSEATYESGFVIDKFPISRPNLTFSTLTVSNMSPEDSSIYLCSVSGHSSGANVPTFGAGSRLTVL.

The gene calls are TRBV20-1 and TRBJ2-7, with TRBD2 matching over 10 bases. V shed 0 bases, J shed 7 bases, and the junction held 9 bases outside the gene matches. Germline V CDR1 and CDR2: DFQATT, SNEGSKA (reference sequence). The CDR3 spans 15 residues. DNA of the CDR3: TGCAGTGCTAGAGATGCTAGCGGGAGCCACAATGAGCAGTACTTC. Amino acids: CSARDASGSHNEQYF.

The rearrangement links TRBV4-3 to TRBJ1-1, with D possibly being TRBD1 (6 bases). V lost 4 bases and J 6 bases, leaving 12 bases between the germline ends. There are 13 residues in the CDR3. Germline V CDR1 and CDR2: LGHNA, YSLEER. The CDR3 protein is CASSRTDSPEAFF. In DNA form, the CDR3 reads TGCGCCAGCAGCCGCACGGACAGCCCTGAAGCTTTCTTT.

This clonotype has a handful of counts. The gene calls are TRBV3-1 and TRBJ2-7, with 10 positions matching TRBD2. Trimming took 0 bases from V and 6 from J; bases not matched to a gene: 5. In germline, CDR1 is LGHDT, CDR2 YNNKEL (reference sequence). This CDR3 is 15 amino acids long. The CDR3 DNA is TGTGCCAGCAGCCAAGATTTACTAGCGGGACGCGAGCAGTACTTC. Its translation is CASSQDLLAGREQYF.

The table lists this clonotype with a few counts. This chain connects TRBV6-2 or TRBV6-3 to TRBJ2-4, with TRBD2 matching 10 bases. The J call may be wrong; the DNA end is better matched by TRBJ2-7. In germline, CDR1 is MNHEY, CDR2 SVGEGT. This CDR3 region has 17 residues. CDR3 bases: TGTGCCAGCAGTTACTCCTGGGTAGCGGGAGGTAAGGACGAGCAGTACTTC. As protein: CASSYSWVAGGKDEQYF.